Listed below are T cell receptor beta chains from one sample, sequenced in a study of T-cell reconstitution after alpha-beta-depleted transplantation in children. MiXCR, run by TCRdb on the PCR reads, gives a single entry per CDR3 protein. The sample holds 300,000 to 400,000 distinct CDR3 sequences, approximately 23% seen once. Material: PBMCs, mostly from graft donor cells, obtained 180 days after TCRalphabeta/CD19-depleted stem cell transplant. The receptors derive from a male patient between 5 and 17 years old who had a stem cell transplant for acute lymphoblastic leukemia, so the T cells may come from the graft donor. The CDR3 runs from the conserved cysteine through the conserved F or W. D genes are given only for firm matches. Expanded clones are given a class, and other clones once, few, many or no size at all.

D gene: TRBD2
V gene: TRBV12-3/TRBV12-4
J gene: TRBJ2-5
clone size: .
CDR3 length: 16
CDR3 protein: CASSLRVSGIQETQYF
CDR3 DNA: TGTGCCAGCAGTTTAAGGGTTAGCGGGATCCAAGAGACCCAGTACTTC

D gene: .
V gene: TRBV4-2
J gene: TRBJ2-3
clone size: few
CDR3 length: 16
CDR3 protein: CASSPPTGRTTDTQYF
CDR3 DNA: TGTGCCAGCAGCCCCCCGACAGGACGTACGACAGATACGCAGTATTTT

D gene: .
V gene: TRBV5-4
J gene: TRBJ1-1
clone size: few
CDR3 length: 16
CDR3 protein: CASSLLTGEANTEAFF
CDR3 DNA: TGTGCCAGCAGCCTCCTGACAGGCGAGGCGAACACTGAAGCTTTCTTT

D gene: .
V gene: TRBV27
J gene: TRBJ2-7
clone size: .
CDR3 length: 11
CDR3 protein: CASSFVAEQYF
CDR3 DNA: TGTGCCAGCAGTTTTGTTGCTGAGCAGTACTTC

D gene: .
V gene: TRBV7-9
J gene: TRBJ2-7
clone size: few
CDR3 length: 13
CDR3 protein: CASSFVGHYEQYF
CDR3 DNA: TGTGCCAGCAGCTTCGTAGGGCACTACGAGCAGTACTTC

D gene: TRBD2
V gene: TRBV4-1
J gene: TRBJ2-3
clone size: .
CDR3 length: 21
CDR3 protein: CASSQVRGLAGDRLLPDTQYF
CDR3 DNA: TGCGCCAGCAGCCAAGTGCGGGGACTAGCGGGAGACCGTCTCCTCCCGGATACGCAGTATTTT

D gene: .
V gene: TRBV7-3
J gene: TRBJ2-7
clone size: few
CDR3 length: 13
CDR3 protein: CASSLTLGYEQYF
CDR3 DNA: TGTGCCAGCAGCTTAACTTTGGGCTACGAGCAGTACTTC

D gene: .
V gene: TRBV6-1
J gene: TRBJ2-7
clone size: .
CDR3 length: 16
CDR3 protein: CASKTLGGGGFYEQYF
CDR3 DNA: TGTGCCAGCAAGACCTTAGGAGGGGGAGGTTTTTACGAGCAGTACTTC

D gene: TRBD2
V gene: TRBV7-2
J gene: TRBJ2-7
clone size: few
CDR3 length: 14
CDR3 protein: CASSLLAGVYEQYF
CDR3 DNA: TGTGCCAGCAGCCTACTAGCGGGAGTCTACGAGCAGTACTTC

D gene: TRBD2
V gene: TRBV3-1
J gene: TRBJ2-3
clone size: .
CDR3 length: 17
CDR3 protein: CASSPLAGGPSTDTQYF
CDR3 DNA: TGTGCCAGCAGCCCCCTAGCGGGAGGCCCTAGCACAGATACGCAGTATTTT

D gene: TRBD2
V gene: TRBV6-7
J gene: TRBJ2-2
clone size: .
CDR3 length: 13
CDR3 protein: CAAWDSGRGELFF
CDR3 DNA: TGTGCCGCCTGGGATAGCGGGAGAGGGGAGCTGTTTTTT

D gene: TRBD2
V gene: TRBV20-1
J gene: TRBJ2-3
clone size: .
CDR3 length: 14
CDR3 protein: CSAKGLAGGNTQYF
CDR3 DNA: TGCAGTGCTAAAGGACTAGCGGGAGGAAATACGCAGTATTTT

D gene: TRBD1
V gene: TRBV20-1
J gene: TRBJ2-7
clone size: few
CDR3 length: 12
CDR3 protein: CSAQGDSYEQYF
CDR3 DNA: TGCAGTGCACAGGGGGACTCCTACGAGCAGTACTTC

D gene: .
V gene: TRBV7-6
J gene: TRBJ1-4
clone size: .
CDR3 length: 14
CDR3 protein: CASSEEAYGEKLFF
CDR3 DNA: TGTGCCAGCAGCGAGGAGGCTTACGGTGAAAAACTGTTTTTT

D gene: .
V gene: TRBV9
J gene: TRBJ2-1
clone size: few
CDR3 length: 16
CDR3 protein: CASSGGSAFPYNEQFF
CDR3 DNA: TGTGCCAGCAGCGGAGGTAGTGCCTTTCCCTACAATGAGCAGTTCTTC

D gene: TRBD2
V gene: TRBV12-3/TRBV12-4
J gene: TRBJ2-7
clone size: .
CDR3 length: 18
CDR3 protein: CASSPSLGLAGGSYEQYF
CDR3 DNA: TGTGCCAGCAGTCCCTCCCTCGGACTAGCGGGTGGATCCTACGAGCAGTACTTC

D gene: .
V gene: TRBV7-9
J gene: TRBJ2-5
clone size: .
CDR3 length: 15
CDR3 protein: CASSLIQGGGETQYF
CDR3 DNA: TGTGCCAGCAGCTTAATACAGGGTGGGGGAGAGACCCAGTACTTC

D gene: .
V gene: TRBV9
J gene: TRBJ2-7
clone size: .
CDR3 length: 16
CDR3 protein: CASSVGTGHGTYEQYF
CDR3 DNA: TGTGCCAGCAGCGTAGGGACGGGACACGGAACCTACGAGCAGTACTTC

D gene: .
V gene: TRBV18
J gene: TRBJ2-7
clone size: few
CDR3 length: 18
CDR3 protein: CASSPQKVPGQGLYEQYF
CDR3 DNA: TGTGCCAGCTCACCACAAAAGGTACCGGGACAAGGCCTATACGAGCAGTACTTC

D gene: TRBD2
V gene: TRBV4-1
J gene: TRBJ2-1
clone size: .
CDR3 length: 14
CDR3 protein: CASSHEQGTRTSAF
CDR3 DNA: TGCGCCAGCAGCCACGAACAGGGCACTAGGACTAGCGCCTTC

D gene: .
V gene: TRBV12-3/TRBV12-4
J gene: TRBJ2-5
clone size: .
CDR3 length: 14
CDR3 protein: CASSFGTLLETQYF
CDR3 DNA: TGTGCCAGCAGTTTTGGGACCTTGCTGGAGACCCAGTACTTC

D gene: TRBD1
V gene: TRBV10-3
J gene: TRBJ2-5
clone size: few
CDR3 length: 14
CDR3 protein: CAISLRDSQETQYF
CDR3 DNA: TGTGCCATCAGTTTGAGGGACAGCCAAGAGACCCAGTACTTC

D gene: TRBD2
V gene: TRBV29-1
J gene: TRBJ2-1
clone size: few
CDR3 length: 15
CDR3 protein: CSVEEAGGSWYEQFF
CDR3 DNA: TGCAGCGTTGAAGAAGCGGGAGGTTCATGGTATGAGCAGTTCTTC

D gene: TRBD1
V gene: TRBV5-1
J gene: TRBJ1-2
clone size: few
CDR3 length: 15
CDR3 protein: CASSWRGQVAYGYTF
CDR3 DNA: TGCGCCAGCAGCTGGAGGGGACAGGTCGCCTATGGCTACACCTTC

D gene: .
V gene: TRBV10-3
J gene: TRBJ2-7
clone size: many
CDR3 length: 14
CDR3 protein: CAISESWQGYEQYF
CDR3 DNA: TGTGCCATCAGTGAGTCTTGGCAGGGCTACGAGCAGTACTTC

D gene: TRBD1
V gene: TRBV11-1
J gene: TRBJ1-5
clone size: .
CDR3 length: 18
CDR3 protein: CASSLWNRDRDSNQPQHF
CDR3 DNA: TGTGCCAGCAGCTTATGGAACCGGGACAGGGATAGCAATCAGCCCCAGCATTTT

D gene: .
V gene: TRBV4-1
J gene: TRBJ2-3
clone size: many
CDR3 length: 16
CDR3 protein: CASSQPGTSSTDTQYF
CDR3 DNA: TGCGCCAGCAGCCAGCCAGGGACTTCTAGCACAGATACGCAGTATTTT

D gene: TRBD2
V gene: TRBV10-3
J gene: TRBJ2-7
clone size: few
CDR3 length: 15
CDR3 protein: CAISESTSGRPEQYF
CDR3 DNA: TGTGCCATCAGTGAGTCGACTAGCGGGAGGCCCGAGCAGTACTTC

D gene: .
V gene: TRBV20-1
J gene: TRBJ1-4
clone size: few
CDR3 length: 14
CDR3 protein: CSASGREGPEKLFF
CDR3 DNA: TGCAGTGCTAGTGGGAGGGAGGGACCTGAAAAACTGTTTTTT

D gene: TRBD1
V gene: TRBV5-6
J gene: TRBJ2-2
clone size: .
CDR3 length: 17
CDR3 protein: CASSSDTGASNTGELFF
CDR3 DNA: TGTGCCAGCAGCTCCGATACAGGGGCCTCGAACACCGGGGAGCTGTTTTTT

D gene: TRBD2
V gene: TRBV4-1
J gene: TRBJ2-7
clone size: few
CDR3 length: 15
CDR3 protein: CASSISPGLPYEQYF
CDR3 DNA: TGCGCCAGCAGCATTTCTCCGGGACTACCATACGAGCAGTACTTC

D gene: .
V gene: TRBV5-5
J gene: TRBJ2-3
clone size: few
CDR3 length: 14
CDR3 protein: CASTRSGGGDTQYF
CDR3 DNA: TGTGCCAGCACCCGTAGCGGAGGAGGGGATACGCAGTATTTT

D gene: TRBD2
V gene: TRBV29-1
J gene: TRBJ2-1
clone size: .
CDR3 length: 16
CDR3 protein: CSVRGLAGDPYNEQFF
CDR3 DNA: TGCAGCGTGAGGGGACTAGCGGGAGACCCCTACAATGAGCAGTTCTTC

D gene: TRBD1
V gene: TRBV24-1
J gene: TRBJ2-1
clone size: .
CDR3 length: 16
CDR3 protein: CATSDLRDRGRNEQFF
CDR3 DNA: TGTGCCACCAGTGATTTGAGGGACAGGGGAAGGAATGAGCAGTTCTTC

D gene: .
V gene: TRBV7-9
J gene: TRBJ1-1
clone size: .
CDR3 length: 15
CDR3 protein: CASSLAGGPGWEAFF
CDR3 DNA: TGTGCCAGCAGCTTAGCAGGGGGGCCAGGATGGGAAGCTTTCTTT

D gene: .
V gene: TRBV24-1
J gene: TRBJ2-5
clone size: few
CDR3 length: 15
CDR3 protein: CATSDFRAIQETQYF
CDR3 DNA: TGTGCCACCAGTGATTTTAGGGCAATCCAAGAGACCCAGTACTTC

D gene: TRBD1
V gene: TRBV12-3/TRBV12-4
J gene: TRBJ2-2
clone size: .
CDR3 length: 15
CDR3 protein: CASSFRGQNTGELFF
CDR3 DNA: TGTGCCAGCAGTTTCAGGGGGCAGAACACCGGGGAGCTGTTTTTT

D gene: TRBD2
V gene: TRBV10-2
J gene: TRBJ2-7
clone size: .
CDR3 length: 13
CDR3 protein: CASSVPSGIEQYF
CDR3 DNA: TGCGCCAGCAGTGTCCCTAGCGGGATCGAGCAGTACTTC

D gene: TRBD2
V gene: TRBV5-3
J gene: TRBJ2-5
clone size: once
CDR3 length: 16
CDR3 protein: CARSLGREGRWETQYF
CDR3 DNA: TGTGCCAGAAGCTTGGGGCGGGAGGGCCGGTGGGAGACCCAGTACTTC

D gene: .
V gene: TRBV5-1
J gene: TRBJ2-2
clone size: .
CDR3 length: 14
CDR3 protein: CASRLDRNTGELFF
CDR3 DNA: TGCGCCAGCAGGCTTGACAGGAACACCGGGGAGCTGTTTTTT

D gene: TRBD1
V gene: TRBV20-1
J gene: TRBJ2-1
clone size: .
CDR3 length: 14
CDR3 protein: CITAQGAPSNEQFF
CDR3 DNA: TGCATTACCGCACAGGGGGCCCCTAGCAATGAGCAGTTCTTC

D gene: TRBD1
V gene: TRBV5-1
J gene: TRBJ2-1
clone size: .
CDR3 length: 14
CDR3 protein: CASSPTGGKNEQFF
CDR3 DNA: TGCGCCAGCAGCCCGACAGGGGGCAAGAATGAGCAGTTCTTC

D gene: .
V gene: TRBV10-3
J gene: TRBJ1-6
clone size: .
CDR3 length: 17
CDR3 protein: CAISRSEEAGPVGTLHF
CDR3 DNA: TGTGCCATCAGTCGATCCGAAGAGGCAGGGCCGGTTGGGACCCTCCACTTT

D gene: .
V gene: TRBV5-1
J gene: TRBJ1-1
clone size: .
CDR3 length: 14
CDR3 protein: CASSLDARWGTAFF
CDR3 DNA: TGCGCCAGCAGCTTGGACGCCAGGTGGGGGACAGCTTTCTTT

D gene: TRBD2
V gene: TRBV4-2
J gene: TRBJ2-1
clone size: .
CDR3 length: 21
CDR3 protein: CASSRLALGLAGGSSYNEQFF
CDR3 DNA: TGTGCCAGCAGCCGACTAGCATTGGGACTAGCGGGAGGGAGCTCCTACAATGAGCAGTTCTTC

D gene: TRBD2
V gene: TRBV7-8
J gene: TRBJ2-7
clone size: few
CDR3 length: 15
CDR3 protein: CASSLGASGAYEQYF
CDR3 DNA: TGTGCCAGCAGCTTGGGGGCTAGCGGGGCCTACGAGCAGTACTTC

D gene: .
V gene: TRBV5-1
J gene: TRBJ2-2
clone size: few
CDR3 length: 12
CDR3 protein: CARPGASGELFF
CDR3 DNA: TGCGCCAGGCCGGGAGCTTCTGGGGAGCTGTTTTTT

D gene: TRBD1
V gene: TRBV5-1
J gene: TRBJ2-7
clone size: .
CDR3 length: 16
CDR3 protein: CASSPNRGRLTYEQYF
CDR3 DNA: TGCGCCAGCAGCCCGAACAGGGGGAGATTAACCTACGAGCAGTACTTC

D gene: .
V gene: TRBV10-3
J gene: TRBJ2-1
clone size: once
CDR3 length: 12
CDR3 protein: CAIWGPEGEQFF
CDR3 DNA: TGTGCCATCTGGGGACCGGAGGGGGAGCAGTTCTTC

D gene: TRBD2
V gene: TRBV9
J gene: TRBJ2-5
clone size: few
CDR3 length: 16
CDR3 protein: CASSLGTSVPQETQYF
CDR3 DNA: TGTGCCAGCAGCCTAGGGACTAGCGTGCCACAAGAGACCCAGTACTTC

D gene: TRBD2
V gene: TRBV20-1
J gene: TRBJ2-7
clone size: .
CDR3 length: 16
CDR3 protein: CSARDPTSGSSYEQYF
CDR3 DNA: TGCAGTGCTAGAGACCCGACTAGCGGGTCCTCCTACGAGCAGTACTTC

D gene: .
V gene: TRBV5-1
J gene: TRBJ1-2
clone size: few
CDR3 length: 16
CDR3 protein: CASSLIVETRPYGYTF
CDR3 DNA: TGCGCCAGCAGCCTCATTGTCGAGACAAGACCTTATGGCTACACCTTC

D gene: .
V gene: TRBV27
J gene: TRBJ1-1
clone size: few
CDR3 length: 15
CDR3 protein: CASSLVWGGSHQAFF
CDR3 DNA: TGTGCCAGCAGTTTAGTTTGGGGGGGCAGCCACCAAGCTTTCTTT

D gene: .
V gene: TRBV6-1
J gene: TRBJ2-7
clone size: few
CDR3 length: 14
CDR3 protein: CASSQFRSSYEQYF
CDR3 DNA: TGTGCCAGCAGCCAATTCCGGTCCTCCTACGAGCAGTACTTC

D gene: .
V gene: TRBV27
J gene: TRBJ2-2
clone size: .
CDR3 length: 15
CDR3 protein: CASATGPVNTGELFF
CDR3 DNA: TGTGCCAGCGCAACGGGCCCTGTGAACACCGGGGAGCTGTTTTTT